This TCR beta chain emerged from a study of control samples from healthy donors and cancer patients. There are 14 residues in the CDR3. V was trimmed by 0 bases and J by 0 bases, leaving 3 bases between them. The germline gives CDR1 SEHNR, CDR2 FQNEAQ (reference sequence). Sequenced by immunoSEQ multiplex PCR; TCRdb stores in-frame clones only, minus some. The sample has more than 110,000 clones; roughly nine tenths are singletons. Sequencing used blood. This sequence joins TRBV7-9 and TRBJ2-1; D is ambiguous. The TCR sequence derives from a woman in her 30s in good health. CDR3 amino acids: CASSLADSYNEQFF. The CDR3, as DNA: TGTGCCAGCAGCTTAGCCGACTCCTACAATGAGCAGTTCTTC.